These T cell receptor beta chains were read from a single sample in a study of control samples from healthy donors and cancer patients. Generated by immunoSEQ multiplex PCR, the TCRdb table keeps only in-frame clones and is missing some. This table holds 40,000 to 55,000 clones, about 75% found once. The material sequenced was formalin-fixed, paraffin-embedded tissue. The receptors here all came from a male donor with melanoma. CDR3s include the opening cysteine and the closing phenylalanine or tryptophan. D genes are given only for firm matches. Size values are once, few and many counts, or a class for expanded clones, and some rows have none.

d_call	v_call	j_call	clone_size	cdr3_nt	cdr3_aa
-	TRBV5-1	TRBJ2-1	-	TGCGCCAGCAGCGGGGGTAGCGGCCTCTCCTACAATGAGCAGTTCTTC	CASSGGSGLSYNEQFF
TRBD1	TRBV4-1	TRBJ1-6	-	TGCGCCAGCAGCCAAGGACAGGGTAGTGATTCACCCCTCCACTTT	CASSQGQGSDSPLHF
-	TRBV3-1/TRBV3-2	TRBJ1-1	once	TGTGCCAGCAGCCAAGACTCGGGGACCGGGAACACTGAAGCTTTCTTT	CASSQDSGTGNTEAFF
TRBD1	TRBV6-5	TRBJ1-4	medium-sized	TGTGCCAGCGGGGACAGGGCCGAAAAACTGTTTTTT	CASGDRAEKLFF
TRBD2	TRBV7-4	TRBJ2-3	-	TGTGCCAGCAGCTTAGGGTCTAGCGGGCGGGCAGATACGCAGTATTTT	CASSLGSSGRADTQYF
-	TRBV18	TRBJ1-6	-	TGTGCCAGCTCCCCTGCGCAGACCTATAATTCACCCCTCCACTTT	CASSPAQTYNSPLHF
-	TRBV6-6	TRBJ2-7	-	TGTGCCAGCAGTTATAGTGGGGGCGCGCTTGGCGAGCAGTACTTC	CASSYSGGALGEQYF
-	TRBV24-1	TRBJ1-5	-	TGTGCCACCAGTGACCGCACATCGTCGGATCAGCCCCAGCATTTT	CATSDRTSSDQPQHF
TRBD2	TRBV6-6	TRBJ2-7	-	TGTGCCAGCAGTTTCGGGGGGAGAGGCTCCTACGAGCAGTACTTC	CASSFGGRGSYEQYF
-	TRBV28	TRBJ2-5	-	TGTGCCAGCAGTTTACGAAGGGAGACCCAGTACTTC	CASSLRRETQYF
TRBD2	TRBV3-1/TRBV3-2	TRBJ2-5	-	TGTGCCAGCAGACCCGTGACTAGCGGGAAAGTGGTAGAGACCCAGTACTTC	CASRPVTSGKVVETQYF
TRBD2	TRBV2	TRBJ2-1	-	TGTGCCAGCAGTGAAAGGACTAGCGGAGCCTACAATGAGCAGTTCTTC	CASSERTSGAYNEQFF
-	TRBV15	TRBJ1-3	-	TGTGCCACCAGCAGAGACCGAATCTCTGGAAACACCATATATTTT	CATSRDRISGNTIYF
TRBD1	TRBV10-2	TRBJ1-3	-	TGCGCCAGCAGCCAAAGGGGGCGGAACACCATATATTTT	CASSQRGRNTIYF
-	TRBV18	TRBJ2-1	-	TGTGCCAGCTCACCACCGAGCGGGCCCACCTACAATGAGCAGTTCTTC	CASSPPSGPTYNEQFF
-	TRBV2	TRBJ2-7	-	TGTGCCAGCAGTGTAATAGGGGCCGAGCAGTACTTC	CASSVIGAEQYF
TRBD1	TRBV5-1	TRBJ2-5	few	TGCGCCAGCAGCCTCGGACAGGTCGGAGAGACCCAGTACTTC	CASSLGQVGETQYF